What follows are 30 T cell receptor beta chains derived from one specimen sequenced in a study of radiation and T cells in renal cell carcinoma (dated by TCRdb to the early 2020s). The time point label on this specimen signifies: blood 2 weeks post-SBRT. The meaning of the sample's treatment or condition label: 15 Gy SBRT to primary tumor, nephrectomy 4 weeks later. The library relied on the immunoSEQ multiplex PCR assay. The table comes from immuneACCESS by way of TCRdb, which keeps in-frame sequences with V and J called. Part of the clones is missing from these tables; in studies checked, under half for an unresolved V gene and the rest for unknown reasons. For this sample the table gives 100,000 to 150,000 clones, of which 88% were detected only once. Clones ranked in the top ten supply 5.8% of the sample. Sequencing used blood, obtained from a patient whose treatment included radiotherapy and nephrectomy. All receptors come from a woman aged 65 to 85 with renal cell carcinoma.

This clone came up a few times. V gene TRBV29-1 combines with J gene TRBJ1-2, with a possible D match to TRBD1 (5 bases). CDR1 and CDR2 (germline): SQVTM, ANQGSEA. The germline V and J ends were trimmed by 5 bases and 4 bases, with 8 bases remaining between them. The CDR3 is 11 amino acids. The CDR3 nucleotides are TGCAGCGTTCAGGGAGGCTATGGCTACACCTTC. This codes for CSVQGGYGYTF.

CDR3 protein: CASRRGLALNEQFF. DNA of the CDR3: TGTGCCAGCAGGCGGGGACTAGCGCTGAATGAGCAGTTCTTC. V is TRBV11-3 and J is TRBJ2-1; 10 nucleotides agree with TRBD2. The CDR3 consists of 14 residues. V was clipped by 6 bases and J by 7 bases; unmatched bases: 6. CDR1 SGHNT and CDR2 YENEEA come from the germline V gene.

This chain joins TRBV7-8 and TRBJ1-2, with a weak D call TRBD1 (5 bases). Between the trimmed V and J ends, which lost 5 bases and 2 bases, there was a span of 15 bases. From germline, CDR1 is SGHVS and CDR2 FQNEAQ. The CDR3 is 15 residues long. CDR3 coding DNA: TGTGCCAGCAGCCTAGTTGGGGGGAGCAACTATGGCTACACCTTC. Protein: CASSLVGGSNYGYTF.

The chain combines TRBV7-2 with TRBJ1-2; weak D call: TRBD1 (6 bases). This CDR3 spans 15 amino acids. V was pared by 3 bases and J by 0 bases, with 11 bases between. From germline, CDR1 is SGHTA and CDR2 FQGNSA. CDR3 DNA: TGTGCCAGCAGCTTCCGCGACAGGCCTAACTATGGCTACACCTTC. Translation gives CASSFRDRPNYGYTF.

The chain links TRBV19 to TRBJ1-3; D might be TRBD1 (5 bases). CDR3 length equals 15 residues. Germline values: CDR1 LNHDA, CDR2 SQIVND (reference sequence). The germline V and J ends were trimmed by 3 bases and 0 bases, with 9 bases remaining between them. CDR3 coding DNA: TGTGCCAGTAGTATGGGACTTCTCTCTGGAAACACCATATATTTT. Translating it yields CASSMGLLSGNTIYF.

This sequence joins TRBV5-5 and TRBJ1-2; D unclear. There are 14 residues in the CDR3. V was trimmed by 6 bases and J by 4 bases, leaving 16 bases between them. Germline V gene sequence: CDR1 SGHKS, CDR2 YYEKEE (reference sequence). The CDR3: CASTYGNVGYGYTF. For the CDR3, the DNA is TGTGCCAGCACCTATGGGAATGTCGGCTATGGCTACACCTTC. Together with reference TRBV5-5 and TRBJ1-2, the CDR3 gives the full variable domain: DAGVTQSPTHLIKTRGQQVTLRCSPISGHKSVSWYQQVLGQGPQFIFQYYEKEERGRGNFPDRFSARQFPNYSSELNVNALLLGDSALYLCASTYGNVGYGYTFGSGTRLTVV.

The table lists this clone with a few counts. This chain joins TRBV2 and TRBJ2-6; possible D gene TRBD1, 5 bases. Between the trimmed V and J ends, which lost 5 bases and 0 bases, there was a span of 11 bases. Germline lookup yields CDR1 SNHLY and CDR2 FYNNEI. CDR3 size: 16 residues. The CDR3 coding sequence is TGTGCCAGCAGTTATGACAGAGGCTCTGGGGCCAACGTCCTGACTTTC. Amino acid sequence: CASSYDRGSGANVLTF.

The CDR3 nucleotides read TGTGCCAGCAGTGAAGTTAGCGGGAAAGATACGCAGTATTTT. It yields the protein CASSEVSGKDTQYF. The chain links TRBV6-1 to TRBJ2-3; 8 bases are a match to TRBD2. The germline CDR1 and CDR2 sequences are MNHNS and SASEGT. V trimming: 1 base; J trimming: 5 bases; junction bases outside the gene matches: 2. This CDR3 is 14 amino acids long.

This sequence joins TRBV7-8 and TRBJ1-3; D perhaps matches TRBD1 (6 bases). Per germline, CDR1 SGHVS and CDR2 FQNEAQ. The CDR3 sequence is 16 residues long. The V end was cut by 0 bases, the J end by 2 bases, with 11 bases between. DNA of the CDR3: TGTGCCAGCAGCTTAGCGTCCAGGGGAACTGGAAACACCATATATTTT. This encodes CASSLASRGTGNTIYF. Looking up the rest from reference TRBV7-8 and TRBJ1-3 gives the full variable domain: GAGVSQSPRYKVAKRGQDVALRCDPISGHVSLFWYQQALGQGPEFLTYFQNEAQLDKSGLPSDRFFAERPEGSVSTLKIQRTQQEDSAVYLCASSLASRGTGNTIYFGEGSWLTVV.

V gene TRBV7-8 combines with J gene TRBJ1-6, with a tentative D call TRBD1 (6 bases). The germline V and J ends were trimmed by 3 bases and 3 bases, with 9 bases remaining between them. The CDR3 totals 15 residues. CDR1 SGHVS and CDR2 FQNEAQ come from the germline V gene. The CDR3, as DNA: TGTGCCAGCAGCTTTCGGACAGACTATAATTCACCCCTCCACTTT. The encoded protein is CASSFRTDYNSPLHF.

In its sample, this clone was seen a few times. The chain uses TRBV9 and TRBJ1-1, with D unresolved. Trimming stripped 5 bases from V and 1 base from J, with 9 bases between. The CDR3 runs 13 residues. Germline V gives CDR1 SGDLS, CDR2 YYNGEE. For the CDR3, the DNA is TGTGCCAGCAGGAAAAACGAGAACACTGAAGCTTTCTTT. Translation gives CASRKNENTEAFF.

To note about this clone: In this CDR3 the conserved last residue, phenylalanine or tryptophan, is missing, so a read error is likely. The chain uses TRBV30 and TRBJ1-5; 7 bases are shared with TRBD1. Germline-derived CDR1 and CDR2 are GTSNPN and SVGIG (reference sequence). This CDR3 region has 15 residues. Trimming took 2 bases from V and 1 from J; bases not matched to a gene: 5. The CDR3 nucleotides are TGTGCCTGGAGTCTCGCACAGGGGAGCAATCAGCCCCAGCATTCT. This translates into CAWSLAQGSNQPQHS.

The rearrangement joins TRBV6-5 to TRBJ1-2; no firm D call. Per the germline V gene, CDR1 is MNHEY and CDR2 is SVGAGI. The CDR3 is 12 residues long. The V gene lost 5 bases and the J gene lost 7 bases, with 11 bases spanning the gap. The CDR3: CASSNGVIGYTF. The CDR3 DNA reads TGTGCCAGCAGTAACGGGGTCATTGGCTACACCTTC.

The V and J genes are TRBV27 and TRBJ2-3, with TRBD2 matching 7 bases. CDR1 and CDR2 from the germline V gene are MNHEY and SMNVEV (reference sequence). The CDR3 length is 14 residues. V trimming: 2 bases; J trimming: 6 bases; junction bases outside the gene matches: 5. CDR3 coding DNA: TGTGCCAGCAGTTTACGGGGGGTCCCGGATACGCAGTATTTT. Translated, it gives CASSLRGVPDTQYF.

This clone was picked up one time. This rearrangement joins TRBV10-3 to TRBJ2-5, with 10 bases lining up with TRBD1. The V and J ends lost 5 bases and 4 bases, in that order; junction bases with no gene match: 10. Germline CDR1 is ENHRY and CDR2 is SYGVKD. The CDR3 totals 16 residues. This CDR3 is CAISSPGQGPGETQYF. The CDR3 coding sequence is TGTGCCATCAGTTCCCCGGGACAGGGGCCGGGAGAGACCCAGTACTTC.

This clone showed up just a few times. The chain combines TRBV28 with TRBJ1-4, with 8 nucleotides matching TRBD1. The CDR3 is 14 residues long. From germline, CDR1 is MDHEN and CDR2 SYDVKM. J lost 8 bases, V lost 6 bases, and 8 bases had no gene match. CDR3 bases: TGTGCCAGCAGCCTCCAGGGGGCTCGGGAAAAACTGTTTTTT. Translating gives CASSLQGAREKLFF.

The chain combines TRBV28 with TRBJ1-5, with 9 bases identical to TRBD1. V gave up 5 bases and J gave up 8 bases; unmatched junction bases: 7. CDR1 and CDR2 (germline): MDHEN, SYDVKM. CDR3 size: 14 residues. The CDR3 nucleotides read TGTGCCAGCAGTAATGGGACAGGGAGAAAGCCCCAGCATTTT. Residues: CASSNGTGRKPQHF. The full variable domain, completed using reference TRBV28 and TRBJ1-5, is DVKVTQSSRYLVKRTGEKVFLECVQDMDHENMFWYRQDPGLGLRLIYFSYDVKMKEKGDIPEGYSVSREKKERFSLILESASTNQTSMYLCASSNGTGRKPQHFGDGTRLSIL.

The genes are TRBV5-4 and TRBJ2-1; 8 nucleotides agree with TRBD2. The CDR3 length is 13 residues. Looked up from germline, CDR1 is SGHNT and CDR2 is YYREEE (reference sequence). V was clipped by 4 bases and J by 8 bases; unmatched bases: 5. The CDR3 region is CASSRGGLDEQFF. CDR3 DNA: TGTGCCAGCAGCCGGGGGGGCCTGGATGAGCAGTTCTTC. The entire variable domain, with the rest obtained from reference TRBV5-4 and TRBJ2-1, is as follows: ETGVTQSPTHLIKTRGQQVTLRCSSQSGHNTVSWYQQALGQGPQFIFQYYREEENGRGNFPPRFSGLQFPNYSSELNVNALELDDSALYLCASSRGGLDEQFFGPGTRLTVL.

This chain connects TRBV14 to TRBJ1-1; D is undetermined. This CDR3 comprises 16 residues. Trimming removed 4 bases at V and 4 bases at J, with 19 bases between. Germline lookup yields CDR1 SGHDN and CDR2 FVKESK. CDR3 nucleotides: TGTGCCAGCAGCCGCGTGACTCCCAGAAAGGTCACTGAAGCTTTCTTT. It codes for CASSRVTPRKVTEAFF.

V is TRBV30 and J is TRBJ2-6; no reliable D call. The ends were cut back, 2 bases at V and 4 bases at J, with 6 bases in the middle. Germline CDR1 and CDR2: GTSNPN and SVGIG (reference sequence). The CDR3 covers 13 residues. Written as DNA, the CDR3 is TGTGCCTGGAGTATCCTCGGGGCCAACGTCCTGACTTTC. Translating gives CAWSILGANVLTF.

The rearrangement uses TRBV2 and TRBJ1-4; D perhaps matches TRBD1 (5 bases). The V and J ends lost 6 bases and 2 bases respectively, with 10 bases between them. This CDR3 spans 14 amino acids. The germline gives CDR1 SNHLY, CDR2 FYNNEI. CDR3 sequence reads: CASSSGLTNEKLFF. CDR3 sequence (DNA): TGTGCCAGCAGCTCAGGGTTGACTAATGAAAAACTGTTTTTT.

This chain links TRBV7-9 with TRBJ2-5, with 9 positions matching TRBD2. J gave up 2 bases and V 0 bases, and 1 base lay outside the gene matches. The CDR3 loop spans 15 amino acids. CDR1 and CDR2 (germline): SEHNR, FQNEAQ (reference sequence). Here the CDR3 reads CASSLALAGQETQYF. DNA of the CDR3: TGTGCCAGCAGCTTAGCGCTAGCGGGGCAAGAGACCCAGTACTTC.

Written as DNA, the CDR3 is TGTGCCAGTAACCCCTCGGACAGTCGCAATCAGCCCCAGCATTTT. Amino acid sequence: CASNPSDSRNQPQHF. The chain employs TRBV19 and TRBJ1-5; tentatively, D is TRBD1 (6 bases). V was cut by 7 bases and J by 2 bases, with 15 bases left in between. Germline CDR1 is LNHDA and CDR2 is SQIVND (reference sequence). CDR3 length: 15 residues.

The CDR3 spells CASRTTGPYEQYF. The CDR3 bases are TGTGCCAGCAGAACTACGGGTCCTTACGAGCAGTACTTC. This sequence joins TRBV2 and TRBJ2-7; no clear D. This CDR3 contains 13 residues. Germline V gene data show CDR1 as SNHLY and CDR2 as FYNNEI. Trimming cost V 6 bases and J 4 bases, with 13 bases left between them.

The V and J genes are TRBV6-1 and TRBJ1-5, with D perhaps matching TRBD1 (6 bases). The CDR3 is made up of 14 amino acids. With 8 bases removed from V and 7 bases from J, the gap between germline ends came to 18 bases. Germline V lookup: CDR1 MNHNS, CDR2 SASEGT. For the CDR3, the DNA is TGTGCCAGCCTGAGGGGGGACACCCGACAGCCCCAGCATTTT. Protein sequence: CASLRGDTRQPQHF.

The V and J genes are TRBV10-3 and TRBJ1-5; D is perhaps TRBD1 (6 bases). This CDR3 region has 14 residues. V was shortened by 3 bases and J by 4 bases, with 10 bases between the two germline ends. The germline gives CDR1 ENHRY, CDR2 SYGVKD. The CDR3 here is CAISDRGGNQPQHF. The CDR3 DNA reads TGTGCCATCAGTGACAGGGGTGGGAATCAGCCCCAGCATTTT.

This clone was seen a single time. V usage is TRBV9 and J usage is TRBJ2-3, with 11 bases aligning to TRBD2. In germline, CDR1 is SGDLS, CDR2 YYNGEE. The CDR3 runs to 15 residues. V lost 0 bases and J lost 3; bases outside the gene matches: 0. CDR3 region: CASSVGTSGTDTQYF. CDR3 coding DNA: TGTGCCAGCAGCGTAGGGACTAGCGGGACAGATACGCAGTATTTT.

The J gene is TRBJ1-2, the V gene TRBV4-2; D remains ambiguous. Trimming pared 1 base from V and 8 bases from J, leaving 14 bases between. The CDR3 loop spans 14 amino acids. Germline values: CDR1 LGHNA, CDR2 YNFKEQ. The CDR3 protein is CASSQGRAERGYTF. In nucleotides, the CDR3 is TGTGCCAGCAGCCAAGGAAGGGCGGAGAGGGGCTACACCTTC.

This rearrangement joins TRBV7-9 to TRBJ2-7, with D unclear. The CDR3 covers 14 residues. Trimming stripped 4 bases from V and 2 bases from J, with 12 bases between. Germline CDR1 reads SEHNR; CDR2 reads FQNEAQ (reference sequence). The CDR3: CASSSYPLTYEQYF. CDR3 in DNA: TGTGCCAGCAGCTCCTATCCGCTGACCTACGAGCAGTACTTC.

The chain recombines TRBV7-2 with TRBJ1-2; 8 bases line up with TRBD1. J lost 0 bases, V lost 1 base, and 1 base had no gene match. Germline V lookup: CDR1 SGHTA, CDR2 FQGNSA. The CDR3 totals 15 residues. CDR3 coding DNA: TGTGCCAGCAGCTTAGAACAGGGGGCTAACTATGGCTACACCTTC. The encoded protein is CASSLEQGANYGYTF.